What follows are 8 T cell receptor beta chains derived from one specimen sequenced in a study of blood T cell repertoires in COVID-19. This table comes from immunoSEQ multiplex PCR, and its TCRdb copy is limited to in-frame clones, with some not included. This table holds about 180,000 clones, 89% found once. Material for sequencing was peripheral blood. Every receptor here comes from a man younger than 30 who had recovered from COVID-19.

The CDR3 region has the DNA TGTGCCAGCAGCAAAGGGGCTAGCGGGAGTCAAGAGACCCAGTACTTC. Protein sequence: CASSKGASGSQETQYF. The genes are TRBV7-3 and TRBJ2-5; 10 bases align to TRBD2. The CDR3 length is 16 residues. Germline V gene lookup returns CDR1 SGHTA and CDR2 FQGTGA. V lost 5 bases and J lost 2; bases outside the gene matches: 8.

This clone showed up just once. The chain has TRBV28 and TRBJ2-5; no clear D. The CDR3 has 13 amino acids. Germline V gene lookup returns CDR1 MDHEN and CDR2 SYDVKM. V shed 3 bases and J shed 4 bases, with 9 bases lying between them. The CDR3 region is CASSLTPVETQYF. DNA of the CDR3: TGTGCCAGCAGTTTGACACCTGTAGAGACCCAGTACTTC.

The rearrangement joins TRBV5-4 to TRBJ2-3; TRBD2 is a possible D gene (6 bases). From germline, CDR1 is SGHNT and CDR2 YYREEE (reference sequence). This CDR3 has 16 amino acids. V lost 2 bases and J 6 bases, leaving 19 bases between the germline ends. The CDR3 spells CASSLGAASGGDTQYF. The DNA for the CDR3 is TGTGCCAGCAGCTTAGGGGCCGCCTCTGGGGGGGATACGCAGTATTTT.

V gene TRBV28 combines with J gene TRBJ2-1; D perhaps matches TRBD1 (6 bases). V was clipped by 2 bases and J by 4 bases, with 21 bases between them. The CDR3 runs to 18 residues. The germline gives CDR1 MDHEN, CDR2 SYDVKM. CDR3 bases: TGTGCCAGCAGTTTACTATCAACCCGGGACACGTCGTACAATGAGCAGTTCTTC. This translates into CASSLLSTRDTSYNEQFF. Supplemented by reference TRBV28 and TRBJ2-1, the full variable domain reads DVKVTQSSRYLVKRTGEKVFLECVQDMDHENMFWYRQDPGLGLRLIYFSYDVKMKEKGDIPEGYSVSREKKERFSLILESASTNQTSMYLCASSLLSTRDTSYNEQFFGPGTRLTVL.

CDR3 DNA: TGTGCCAGCAGCTCGTACAGAATGAACACTGAAGCTTTCTTT. This sequence encodes CASSSYRMNTEAFF. The V and J genes are TRBV7-2 and TRBJ1-1; no definite D call. The CDR3 has 14 amino acids. Trimming took off 4 bases at V and 0 bases at J, with 9 bases between the two ends. Looked up from germline, CDR1 is SGHTA and CDR2 is FQGNSA.

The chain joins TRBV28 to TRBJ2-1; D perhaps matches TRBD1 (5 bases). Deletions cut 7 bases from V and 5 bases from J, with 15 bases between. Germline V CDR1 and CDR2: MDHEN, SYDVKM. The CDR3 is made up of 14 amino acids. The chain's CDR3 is CASTRTQINNEQFF. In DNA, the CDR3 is TGTGCCAGCACCCGGACACAGATCAACAATGAGCAGTTCTTC.

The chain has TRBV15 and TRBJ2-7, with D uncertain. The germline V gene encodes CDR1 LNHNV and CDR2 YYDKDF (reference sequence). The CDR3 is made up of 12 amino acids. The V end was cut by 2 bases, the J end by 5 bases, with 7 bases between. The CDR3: CATSRSSDEQYF. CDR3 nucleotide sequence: TGTGCCACCAGCAGATCGTCGGACGAGCAGTACTTC. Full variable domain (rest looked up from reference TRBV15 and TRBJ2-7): DAMVIQNPRYQVTQFGKPVTLSCSQTLNHNVMYWYQQKSSQAPKLLFHYYDKDFNNEADTPDNFQSRRPNTSFCFLDIRSPGLGDTAMYLCATSRSSDEQYFGPGTRLTVT.

CDR3 nucleotides: TGTGCCAGCAGCCCCTCACCGGGAGTCAAACCAGATACGCAGTATTTT. The encoded protein is CASSPSPGVKPDTQYF. V gene TRBV28 combines with J gene TRBJ2-3, with a weak D call TRBD2 (6 bases). Germline V gene data show CDR1 as MDHEN and CDR2 as SYDVKM. Trimming took off 6 bases at V and 4 bases at J, with 20 bases between the two ends. The CDR3 contains 16 residues. The complete variable domain, with remaining parts taken from reference TRBV28 and TRBJ2-3, reads DVKVTQSSRYLVKRTGEKVFLECVQDMDHENMFWYRQDPGLGLRLIYFSYDVKMKEKGDIPEGYSVSREKKERFSLILESASTNQTSMYLCASSPSPGVKPDTQYFGPGTRLTVL.